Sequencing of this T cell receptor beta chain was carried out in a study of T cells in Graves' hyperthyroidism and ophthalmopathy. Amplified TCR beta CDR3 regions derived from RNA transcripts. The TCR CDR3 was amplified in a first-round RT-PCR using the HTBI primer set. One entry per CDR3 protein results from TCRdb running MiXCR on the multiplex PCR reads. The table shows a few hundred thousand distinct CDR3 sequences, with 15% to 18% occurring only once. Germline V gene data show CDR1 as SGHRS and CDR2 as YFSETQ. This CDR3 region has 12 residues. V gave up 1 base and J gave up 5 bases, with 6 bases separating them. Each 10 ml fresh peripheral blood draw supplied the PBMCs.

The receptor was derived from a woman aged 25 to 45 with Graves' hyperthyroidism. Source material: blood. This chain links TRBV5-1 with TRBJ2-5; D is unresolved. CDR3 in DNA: TGCGCCAGCAGCTTGCACCCCGAGACCCAGTACTTC. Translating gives CASSLHPETQYF.